The 5 T cell receptor beta chains listed next were all sequenced from one sample in a study of cytomegalovirus exposure and HLA in healthy donors. PCR employed 60 Vbeta and 13 Jbeta primers. TCRdb's table, derived via immunoSEQ multiplex PCR, lists solely in-frame clones and lacks some. The sample carries about 140,000 clones, roughly four fifths recorded once. The material sequenced was PBMCs. The receptors derive from a female donor in good health and CMV-seropositive.

The J gene is TRBJ2-7, the V gene TRBV5-4, with 9 nucleotides matching TRBD1. Germline assignment: CDR1 SGHNT and CDR2 YYREEE (reference sequence). V lost 3 bases to trimming and J lost 3 bases; unmatched junction nucleotides: 7. This CDR3 comprises 15 residues. CDR3 sequence (DNA): TGTGCCAGCAGCTCGAAATCGGGACAGGGCTACGAGCAGTACTTC. Translated: CASSSKSGQGYEQYF.

This rearrangement joins TRBV19 to TRBJ2-7; 9 bases agree with TRBD1. Per germline, CDR1 LNHDA and CDR2 SQIVND (reference sequence). V lost 5 bases and J lost 2; bases outside the gene matches: 7. This CDR3 contains 15 residues. CDR3 region: CASSRTGTGPYEQYF. The CDR3 bases are TGTGCCAGTAGTCGTACCGGGACAGGGCCCTACGAGCAGTACTTC.

This chain connects TRBV2 to TRBJ1-1, with a tentative D call TRBD1 (5 bases). Germline V CDR1 and CDR2: SNHLY, FYNNEI. There are 13 residues in the CDR3. V lost 7 bases and J lost 0, with 9 bases in between. The CDR3 spells CASTKQVNTEAFF. For the CDR3, the DNA is TGTGCCAGCACCAAACAGGTGAACACTGAAGCTTTCTTT.

The CDR3 bases are TGCGCCAGCAGCTTGGAGTTTGGCGGGAGCGGCAATGAGCAGTTCTTC. Amino acids: CASSLEFGGSGNEQFF. J is TRBJ2-1 and V is TRBV5-1; 7 bases agree with TRBD2. The CDR3 is 16 residues long. Germline V gene data show CDR1 as SGHRS and CDR2 as YFSETQ. V lost 0 bases and J lost 6; bases outside the gene matches: 9.

By share, this clone counts as medium-sized (0.01 to 0.1%). This rearrangement joins TRBV11-3 to TRBJ2-1, with 7 bases identical to TRBD2. After removal of 5 bases from V and 0 bases from J, the junction contained 7 bases not matched to a gene. The CDR3 covers 16 residues. The germline V gene encodes CDR1 SGHNT and CDR2 YENEEA. Here the CDR3 reads CASSELGTTSYNEQFF. The DNA of the CDR3 is TGTGCCAGCAGCGAGCTCGGGACTACCTCCTACAATGAGCAGTTCTTC. Looking up the rest from reference TRBV11-3 and TRBJ2-1 gives the full variable domain: EAGVVQSPRYKIIEKKQPVAFWCNPISGHNTLYWYLQNLGQGPELLIRYENEEAVDDSQLPKDRFSAERLKGVDSTLKIQPAELGDSAVYLCASSELGTTSYNEQFFGPGTRLTVL.